Shown below are 8 T cell receptor beta chains from a single sample sequenced in a study of blood T cell repertoires in COVID-19. Only in-frame clones appear in the TCRdb table, and some are missing; sequencing was by immunoSEQ multiplex PCR. This sample has 250,000 to 400,000 clones, with about nine tenths found just once. The sample taken for sequencing was peripheral blood. These receptors were taken from a woman in her twenties or thirties with COVID-19, enrolled during active disease.

Concerning this clone: Other DNA sequences within the sample encode an identical CDR3. V gene TRBV7-2 combines with J gene TRBJ1-1; D is ambiguous. The CDR3 runs 13 residues. V shed 3 bases and J shed 1 base, with 6 bases lying between them. Per the germline V gene, CDR1 is SGHTA and CDR2 is FQGNSA. The DNA for the CDR3 is TGTGCCAGCAGCTTGAACAGGAACACTGAAGCTTTCTTT. Its translation is CASSLNRNTEAFF.

V usage is TRBV20-1 and J usage is TRBJ1-1; 8 nucleotides align to TRBD1. The CDR3 is 14 amino acids. Germline V lookup: CDR1 DFQATT, CDR2 SNEGSKA (reference sequence). V was clipped by 3 bases and J by 0 bases; unmatched bases: 3. The CDR3 loop reads CSASDRGMNTEAFF. CDR3 bases: TGCAGTGCTAGTGACAGGGGTATGAACACTGAAGCTTTCTTT.

V gene TRBV19 combines with J gene TRBJ2-2; the match to TRBD2 covers 8 bases. CDR1 LNHDA and CDR2 SQIVND come from the germline V gene (reference sequence). V gave up 3 bases and J gave up 4 bases; unmatched junction bases: 4. The CDR3 is 15 residues long. The CDR3 nucleotides read TGTGCCAGTAGTATGACTAGCGACGGCACCGGGGAGCTGTTTTTT. This sequence encodes CASSMTSDGTGELFF.

V gene TRBV18 combines with J gene TRBJ2-5; D ambiguous. V lost 6 bases, J lost 4 bases, and 15 bases lay in between. This CDR3 is 14 amino acids long. CDR1 and CDR2 (germline): KGHSH, LQKENI. DNA of the CDR3: TGTGCCAGCTCCGACCGCCTAGATGGAGAGACCCAGTACTTC. Protein sequence: CASSDRLDGETQYF.

This chain links TRBV29-1 with TRBJ1-2; the D gene is possibly TRBD1 (6 bases). With 2 bases removed from V and 7 bases from J, the gap between germline ends came to 8 bases. CDR1 and CDR2 from the germline V gene are SQVTM and ANQGSEA. The CDR3 sequence is 11 residues long. CDR3 nucleotides: TGCAGCGTTGAAACAGGGTCTGGCTACACCTTC. This encodes CSVETGSGYTF.

V and J are TRBV12-3 or TRBV12-4 and TRBJ1-5; TRBD1 is a possible D gene (5 bases). There are 12 residues in the CDR3. The V gene lost 6 bases and the J gene lost 5 bases, with 8 bases spanning the gap. The CDR3 DNA follows: TGTGCCAGCAGCCAGGGATATCAGCCCCAGCATTTT. This codes for CASSQGYQPQHF.

The CDR3 DNA follows: TGCGCCAGCAGCGACAGGGTGGGCACTGAAGCTTTCTTT. It translates to CASSDRVGTEAFF. This sequence joins TRBV10-2 and TRBJ1-1; 7 nucleotides agree with TRBD1. This CDR3 region has 13 residues. In germline, CDR1 is WSHSY, CDR2 SAAADI. V was pared by 6 bases and J by 4 bases, with 5 bases of the junction left unmatched.

This clone was detected only once. This chain connects TRBV4-2 to TRBJ1-2; no clear D gene. The germline V and J ends were trimmed by 1 base and 2 bases, with 11 bases remaining between them. The CDR3 contains 15 residues. Germline lookup yields CDR1 LGHNA and CDR2 YNFKEQ. In DNA, the CDR3 is TGTGCCAGCAGCCAAGTATCAGGTATAAACTATGGCTACACCTTC. Its translation is CASSQVSGINYGYTF.